One TCR beta chain is described in this entry. This specimen belongs to a study of blood T cell repertoires in COVID-19. As for the study in general: Italy, Spain and the United States were the sources of the convalescent and acute COVID-19 samples. Sample material is recorded as cDNA or gDNA derived from T cells, B-cell-depleted T cells, or PBMCs.

Researchers sorted participants into cohorts using their self-reported clinical history. The CDR3 totals 13 residues. After removal of 5 bases from V and 13 bases from J, the junction contained 14 bases not matched to a gene. The germline V gene has CDR1 SGHRS and CDR2 YFSETQ. The repertoire was sequenced with immunoSEQ multiplex PCR; TCRdb's copy has only in-frame clones and lacks some. The table has 150,000 to 200,000 clones, 70% to 90% seen once; the top ten hold 4.5% to 7.5%. This chain connects TRBV5-1 to TRBJ1-1; TRBD1 matches at 7 bases. Input material: PBMCs or T cells enriched from blood (not recorded which). The sequence was collected from a man aged 40-50 years who had recovered from COVID-19. The CDR3 is CASSSDREGMDFF. The DNA of the CDR3 is TGCGCCAGCAGTTCCGACAGGGAAGGGATGGATTTCTTT.